A single sample gave rise to the 9 T cell receptor beta chains below, sequenced in a study of T cells after yellow fever vaccination. Via MiXCR, TCRdb re-called the 5' RACE reads, giving one row per CDR3 protein. The table shows some 260,000 distinct CDR3 sequences, with roughly 5.6% occurring only once. The sample here was CD4+ T cells sorted from PBMCs, taken on the day of the yellow fever booster vaccination. The receptors stem from a man aged 18 to 29 who received the YFV17D yellow fever vaccine.

This clonotype has more than one count but fewer than ten. CDR3 in amino acids: CASSQGRLGGNRFF. DNA of the CDR3: TGTGCCAGCAGCCAAGGCCGTCTGGGGGGGAATCGGTTCTTC. The chain links TRBV3-1 to TRBJ2-1, with 7 bases lining up with TRBD2. This CDR3 comprises 14 residues. Germline V gene data show CDR1 as LGHDT and CDR2 as YNNKEL (reference sequence). With 1 base clipped from V and 15 bases from J, the junction kept 12 bases outside the gene matches.

A word on this clonotype: Possible read error: a much larger clone is one base away. The rearrangement links TRBV3-1 to TRBJ2-7; D call uncertain. Germline-derived CDR1 and CDR2 are LGHDT and YNNKEL (reference sequence). The CDR3 sequence is 11 residues long. V lost 5 bases, J lost 3 bases, and 5 bases lay in between. The DNA of the CDR3 is TGTGCCAGCAGCGTCCGCTACGAGCAGTACTTC. Translating it yields CASSVRYEQYF.

This clonotype was detected ten times or more. CDR3 sequence: CSVLKLAGISYEQYF. The CDR3 DNA reads as TGCAGCGTTCTCAAATTAGCGGGAATCTCCTACGAGCAGTACTTC. The J gene is TRBJ2-7, the V gene TRBV29-1; 8 bases fit TRBD2. This CDR3 is 15 amino acids long. The ends lost 5 bases at V and 0 bases at J; junction bases unmatched: 9. Germline V CDR1 and CDR2: SQVTM, ANQGSEA.

Many counts were recorded for this clonotype. The genes are TRBV20-1 and TRBJ2-5; TRBD2 aligns across 9 bases. This CDR3 region has 17 residues. V was pared by 5 bases and J by 4 bases, with 17 bases of the junction left unmatched. The germline V gene has CDR1 DFQATT and CDR2 SNEGSKA (reference sequence). The CDR3 DNA sequence: TGCAGTGCTCCCCGGGAGAGCGGGGGGTACGCCCGAGAGACCCAGTACTTC. It encodes CSAPRESGGYARETQYF.

The chain recombines TRBV5-5 with TRBJ2-2; D unclear. The CDR3 runs to 14 residues. The V and J ends lost 1 base and 6 bases respectively, with 10 bases between them. Germline V CDR1 and CDR2: SGHKS, YYEKEE (reference sequence). CDR3 DNA sequence: TGTGCCAGCAGCTTGTCAGCGAAGGCCGGGGAGCTGTTTTTT. Amino acid sequence: CASSLSAKAGELFF.

The V call is TRBV20-1, the J call TRBJ1-5; D gene unclear. V shed 1 base and J shed 4 bases, with 5 bases lying between them. Germline V gene lookup returns CDR1 DFQATT and CDR2 SNEGSKA (reference sequence). The CDR3 has 12 residues. The CDR3 DNA sequence: TGCAGTGCTAGAGTGCTGAATCAGCCCCAGCATTTT. It codes for CSARVLNQPQHF.

This clonotype was counted a few times. The gene calls are TRBV20-1 and TRBJ2-3; no definite D call. Trimming removed 3 bases from V and 2 bases from J, with 12 bases in between. The CDR3 covers 14 residues. The germline CDR1 and CDR2 sequences are DFQATT and SNEGSKA (reference sequence). The CDR3: CSASAATTTDTQYF. The CDR3 DNA follows: TGCAGTGCTAGTGCGGCGACAACCACAGATACGCAGTATTTT.

This clonotype was detected only a few times. The conserved final phenylalanine or tryptophan is absent from the CDR3, which likely points to a read error. The limits of the CDR3 on the DNA are not certain, so only TCRdb's listed CDR3 is given. This sequence joins TRBV6-6 and TRBJ1-1; the table assigns TRBD1, which was not confirmed against the DNA. Germline loops: CDR1 MNHNY, CDR2 SVGAGI (reference sequence). The CDR3 is made up of 11 amino acids, end residues included. The CDR3 loop is CASRTTIGTAL.

The chain recombines TRBV7-3 with TRBJ1-2; 7 bases are a match to TRBD1. Unmatched junction bases numbered 22, after V lost 0 bases and J lost 6 bases. Germline V gene lookup returns CDR1 SGHTA and CDR2 FQGTGA. The length of the CDR3 is 20 residues. CDR3 amino acids: CASSLTAGVAGTAAEDGYTF. The CDR3 nucleotides are TGTGCCAGCAGCTTAACGGCCGGCGTGGCCGGGACAGCAGCGGAGGATGGCTACACCTTC. The full variable domain, in which reference TRBV7-3 and TRBJ1-2 provide the parts outside the CDR3, is GAGVSQTPSNKVTEKGKYVELRCDPISGHTALYWYRQSLGQGPEFLIYFQGTGAADDSGLPNDRFFAVRPEGSVSTLKIQRTERGDSAVYLCASSLTAGVAGTAAEDGYTFGSGTRLTVV.